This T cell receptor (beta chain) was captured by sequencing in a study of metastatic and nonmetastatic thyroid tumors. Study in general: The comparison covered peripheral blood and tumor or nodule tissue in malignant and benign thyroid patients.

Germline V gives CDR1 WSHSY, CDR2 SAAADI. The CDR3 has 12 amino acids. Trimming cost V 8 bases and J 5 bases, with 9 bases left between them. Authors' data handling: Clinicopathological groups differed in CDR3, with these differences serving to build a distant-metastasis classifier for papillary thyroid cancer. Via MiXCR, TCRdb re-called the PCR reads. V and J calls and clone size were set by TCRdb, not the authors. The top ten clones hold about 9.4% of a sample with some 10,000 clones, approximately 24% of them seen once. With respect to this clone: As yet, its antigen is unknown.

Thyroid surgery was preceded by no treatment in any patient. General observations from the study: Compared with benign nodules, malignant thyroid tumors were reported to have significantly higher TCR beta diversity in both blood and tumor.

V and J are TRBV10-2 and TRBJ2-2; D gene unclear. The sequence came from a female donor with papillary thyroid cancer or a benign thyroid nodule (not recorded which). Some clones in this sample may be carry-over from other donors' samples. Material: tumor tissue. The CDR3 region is CASQLLTGELFF. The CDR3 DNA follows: TGCGCCAGCCAACTATTGACCGGGGAGCTGTTTTTT.